The 10 T cell receptor beta chains given below trace back to one sample, sequenced in a study of T cell repertoires in cytomegalovirus infection. TCRdb re-analysed the reads in MiXCR, keeping a single row per CDR3 protein. The sample records about 900,000 distinct CDR3 sequences, approximately 31% being singletons. These TCRs are of unknown antigen specificity. Sequences were derived from cultured CD8+ T cells from PBMCs, sampled from culture after CMV antigen stimulation. The receptors originated from a human donor in good health (CMV status not recorded). Some clones in this sample may be carry-over from other donors' samples.

The CDR3 region has the DNA TGTGCCAGCAGCGCCGGGGACAGCCCCAATCAGCCCCAGCATTTT. Amino acid sequence: CASSAGDSPNQPQHF. The chain has TRBV9 and TRBJ1-5; 7 nucleotides match TRBD1. The CDR3 loop spans 15 amino acids. V was pared by 3 bases and J by 3 bases, with 6 bases of the junction left unmatched. Germline assignment: CDR1 SGDLS and CDR2 YYNGEE.

This chain links TRBV19 with TRBJ2-1; D unclear. The CDR3 totals 16 residues. Trimming removed 6 bases at V and 0 bases at J, with 15 bases between. Germline assignment: CDR1 LNHDA and CDR2 SQIVND (reference sequence). In DNA form, the CDR3 reads TGTGCCAGTAGCAATGAAGACCCAGCCTCCTACAATGAGCAGTTCTTC. Amino acids: CASSNEDPASYNEQFF.

V usage is TRBV2 and J usage is TRBJ1-1; 7 bases align to TRBD1. V shed 7 bases, J shed 0 bases, and the junction held 14 bases outside the gene matches. Germline lookup yields CDR1 SNHLY and CDR2 FYNNEI. The CDR3 is 17 residues long. CDR3 loop: CASNYNRDSELNTEAFF. In DNA form, the CDR3 reads TGTGCCAGCAACTATAACCGGGACAGTGAATTGAACACTGAAGCTTTCTTT.

The V and J genes are TRBV10-3 and TRBJ1-4; D might be TRBD1 (6 bases). Germline loops: CDR1 ENHRY, CDR2 SYGVKD. The CDR3 is 19 residues long. V lost 6 bases and J lost 3, with 26 bases in between. The CDR3 protein is CAISPLFGGAQEANEKLFF. The CDR3 DNA follows: TGTGCCATCAGCCCCTTATTTGGGGGGGCACAAGAGGCTAATGAAAAACTGTTTTTT.

This clonotype was seen a handful of times. CDR3 loop: CASRTGGELFF. CDR3 in DNA: TGTGCCAGTAGGACAGGCGGGGAGCTGTTTTTT. V usage is TRBV4-2 and J usage is TRBJ2-2, with 7 bases aligning to TRBD1. The V gene end was trimmed by 9 bases and the J gene end by 7 bases; junction bases not matched to a gene: 2. The germline gives CDR1 LGHNA, CDR2 YNFKEQ. This CDR3 spans 11 amino acids.

This chain connects TRBV24-1 to TRBJ2-1, with a possible D match to TRBD1 (5 bases). CDR3 size: 15 residues. The V end lost 3 bases, the J end lost 3 bases, and 11 bases lay between the germline ends. Germline lookup yields CDR1 KGHDR and CDR2 SFDVKD. The DNA of the CDR3 is TGTGCCACCAGTGATACCCAGGGCAGCTACAATGAGCAGTTCTTC. Translating gives CATSDTQGSYNEQFF.

This clonotype was seen a handful of times. The genes are TRBV6-6 and TRBJ1-2, with TRBD1 as a possible D gene (5 bases). The V end lost 2 bases, the J end lost 5 bases, and 12 bases lay between the germline ends. CDR3 length equals 14 residues. The V gene's germline CDR1 is MNHNY and CDR2 SVGAGI (reference sequence). The CDR3 protein is CASSYKPGLYGYTF. The CDR3 nucleotides read TGTGCCAGCAGTTACAAACCGGGGCTATATGGCTACACCTTC.

Ten or more counts support this clonotype. The chain is built from TRBV6-2 or TRBV6-3 and TRBJ2-1, with 9 bases matching TRBD2. CDR3 length: 18 residues. V shed 4 bases and J 4 bases; nucleotides not matched to a gene: 14. Germline CDR1 MNHEY, CDR2 SVGEGT. This CDR3 is CASSFPPSHSGGYNEQFF. In nucleotides, the CDR3 is TGTGCCAGCAGTTTTCCCCCATCGCATAGCGGGGGATACAATGAGCAGTTCTTC.

This clonotype has at least ten counts. The chain is built from TRBV7-2 and TRBJ1-2, with 7 bases matching TRBD1. This CDR3 region has 18 residues. Germline CDR1 SGHTA, CDR2 FQGNSA. V was clipped by 1 base and J by 5 bases; unmatched bases: 16. The CDR3 spells CASSLEGGGPSRLYGYTF. CDR3 DNA: TGTGCCAGCAGCTTAGAAGGGGGCGGGCCCAGTCGACTGTATGGCTACACCTTC.

This clonotype was detected a few times. The V gene is TRBV7-9, the J gene TRBJ1-2; the match to TRBD1 covers 11 bases. Germline V CDR1 and CDR2: SEHNR, FQNEAQ (reference sequence). J gave up 6 bases and V 0 bases, and 3 bases lay outside the gene matches. The CDR3 is 15 residues long. This CDR3 reads CASSLAPGQGDGYTF. The DNA for the CDR3 is TGTGCCAGCAGCTTAGCCCCGGGACAGGGGGATGGCTACACCTTC.